This T cell receptor (beta chain) was sequenced during a study of blood T cell repertoires in COVID-19. Study summary: Spain, Italy and the United States supplied samples that represented acute and convalescent COVID-19.

Data came from immunoSEQ multiplex PCR; TCRdb stores just in-frame clones and leaves some out. The table includes 160,000 or so clones, around 80% detected once. Germline V lookup: CDR1 SGHNT, CDR2 YYREEE (reference sequence). CDR3 length equals 12 residues. Trimming left V 4 bases short and J 5 bases short, with 9 bases between. This TCR was sampled from a woman aged 45 to 65 with acute or convalescent COVID-19. Sequenced sample: peripheral blood. The rearrangement uses TRBV5-4 and TRBJ2-5; D not certain. CDR3 nucleotides: TGTGCCAGCAGCCCCCAGGATGAGACCCAGTACTTC. This gives the protein CASSPQDETQYF. The full variable domain, rest sourced from reference TRBV5-4 and TRBJ2-5, is ETGVTQSPTHLIKTRGQQVTLRCSSQSGHNTVSWYQQALGQGPQFIFQYYREEENGRGNFPPRFSGLQFPNYSSELNVNALELDDSALYLCASSPQDETQYFGPGTRLLVL.